The present T cell receptor (beta chain) was sequenced within a study of T cells in Graves' hyperthyroidism and ophthalmopathy. About the research overall: Peripheral blood was collected at initial diagnosis, before any treatment.

Study-level results: Most clonotypes expanded in the thyroid (above 0.001) were also present in blood.

V was shortened by 2 bases and J by 8 bases, with 20 bases between the two germline ends. CDR3 length: 16 amino acids. Germline CDR1 is SGHRS and CDR2 is YFSETQ. TCR beta CDR3 regions were amplified from RNA. A set of HTBI primers served as the primers for a first-round RT-PCR of the TCR CDR3. TCRdb fed the multiplex PCR reads into MiXCR, producing one record per CDR3 protein. The sample includes approximately 690,000 distinct CDR3 sequences, around 13% of them seen just once. Regarding this clonotype: Antigen specificity is unknown.

The V call is TRBV5-1, the J call TRBJ2-1; tentatively, D is TRBD2 (5 bases). This TCR came from a woman aged 50 to 65 with Graves' ophthalmopathy. The sequenced sample was blood. The CDR3: CASSFLPTGELDEQFF. The CDR3 bases are TGCGCCAGCAGCTTTTTGCCGACCGGGGAGCTCGATGAGCAGTTCTTC.